This is a list of T cell receptor beta chains from one sample in a study of identical twins. Each CDR3 protein is one row after TCRdb ran MiXCR on the 5' RACE reads. The sample includes approximately 250,000 distinct CDR3 sequences, approximately 7.1% of them seen just once. These data also formed part of another study, on T cells expressing NK-cell markers.

The sequencing sample was made of CD8+ T cells sorted from blood. Receptors were obtained from a woman aged 18-35 years in good health. Each CDR3 is given with its conserved first and last residue. Not every row has a clone size; where given, it reads once, few, many or a size class.

length: 14
V: TRBV19
size: .
J: TRBJ1-6
CDR3: CASSMGQHNSPLHF

length: 14
V: TRBV7-9
size: .
J: TRBJ2-3
CDR3: CASSLGPTTDTQYF

length: 14
V: TRBV9
size: few
J: TRBJ2-7
CDR3: CASTWGQGSYEQYF

length: 14
V: TRBV7-3
size: .
J: TRBJ2-3
CDR3: CASSRGRDTDTQYF

length: 15
V: TRBV6-1
size: few
J: TRBJ1-4
CDR3: CASSKDRGTNEKLFF

length: 15
V: TRBV12-3/TRBV12-4
size: .
J: TRBJ1-2
CDR3: CASSFSVGGGDGYTF

length: 13
V: TRBV10-3
size: .
J: TRBJ1-1
CDR3: CATGQGTNTEAFF

length: 17
V: TRBV27
size: many
J: TRBJ1-6
CDR3: CASSPQAPLSYNSPLHF

length: 14
V: TRBV24-1
size: many
J: TRBJ1-5
CDR3: CATSDSTGGQPQHF

length: 15
V: TRBV4-2
size: .
J: TRBJ2-7
CDR3: CASSQATGGYYEQYF

length: 14
V: TRBV29-1
size: few
J: TRBJ1-2
CDR3: CSVPPPGGRYGYTF

length: 14
V: TRBV12-3/TRBV12-4
size: many
J: TRBJ1-1
CDR3: CASSLKVLNTEAFF

length: 14
V: TRBV7-3
size: many
J: TRBJ2-7
CDR3: CASSLIAGDYEQYF

length: 13
V: TRBV20-1
size: many
J: TRBJ1-4
CDR3: CSASGVPNEKLFF

length: 17
V: TRBV12-3/TRBV12-4
size: many
J: TRBJ2-3
CDR3: CASSLVAGGPSTDTQYF

length: 16
V: TRBV6-5
size: .
J: TRBJ1-6
CDR3: CASSYSGVRFNSPLHF

length: 16
V: TRBV11-2
size: .
J: TRBJ1-2
CDR3: CATLGTGGPGGYGYTF

length: 11
V: TRBV20-1
size: many
J: TRBJ2-1
CDR3: CSANIAPEQFF

length: 13
V: TRBV6-1
size: .
J: TRBJ1-2
CDR3: CASSVFRTDGYTF

length: 16
V: TRBV9
size: few
J: TRBJ2-1
CDR3: CASSPRTSGSYNEQFF

length: 14
V: TRBV13
size: .
J: TRBJ2-3
CDR3: CAADVSGRTDTQYF

length: 11
V: TRBV19
size: .
J: TRBJ1-2
CDR3: CASSSLAGYTF

length: 14
V: TRBV20-1
size: .
J: TRBJ2-7
CDR3: CSARGTAENNEQYF

length: 12
V: TRBV4-1
size: .
J: TRBJ2-3
CDR3: CASSQKTDTQYF

length: 14
V: TRBV12-5
size: many
J: TRBJ1-1
CDR3: CASGLLGGGPEAFF

length: 14
V: TRBV5-1
size: many
J: TRBJ2-3
CDR3: CASSSRSRTDTQYF

length: 15
V: TRBV10-3
size: many
J: TRBJ2-3
CDR3: CAVKREGSSTDTQYF

length: 18
V: TRBV18
size: many
J: TRBJ2-2
CDR3: CASSPPRTSVTNTGELFF

length: 14
V: TRBV7-8
size: .
J: TRBJ1-1
CDR3: CASSLPGANTEAFF

length: 12
V: TRBV3-1
size: many
J: TRBJ2-1
CDR3: CASSQGGHEQFF

length: 15
V: TRBV27
size: .
J: TRBJ2-1
CDR3: CASSPASGGHNEQFF

length: 12
V: TRBV27
size: few
J: TRBJ1-1
CDR3: CASSLDGSEAFF

length: 13
V: TRBV4-3
size: many
J: TRBJ1-6
CDR3: CASSQSEVSPLHF

length: 16
V: TRBV5-5
size: .
J: TRBJ2-1
CDR3: CASSLGTSGVTNEQFF

length: 13
V: TRBV29-1
size: few
J: TRBJ2-1
CDR3: CSVGGGDSDEQFF

length: 12
V: TRBV20-1
size: few
J: TRBJ2-7
CDR3: CSAETREGEQYF

length: 14
V: TRBV12-3/TRBV12-4
size: few
J: TRBJ2-4
CDR3: CASSFGLAVNIQYF

length: 16
V: TRBV7-2
size: .
J: TRBJ2-1
CDR3: CASSLGPTTGYNEQFF

length: 15
V: TRBV19
size: .
J: TRBJ1-1
CDR3: CASSILAGLNTEAFF

length: 15
V: TRBV4-1
size: .
J: TRBJ2-2
CDR3: CASSLATANTGELFF

length: 13
V: TRBV10-3
size: many
J: TRBJ2-5
CDR3: CAISEMGPETQYF

length: 14
V: TRBV27
size: many
J: TRBJ2-1
CDR3: CASSLEAASNEQFF

length: 15
V: TRBV12-3/TRBV12-4
size: many
J: TRBJ2-3
CDR3: CASAFSGSFTDTQYF